This TCR beta chain is drawn from a study of T cell responses to AZD1222 COVID-19 vaccine. Study information: Pooling of second doses given at about 4 or about 12 weeks was done. Points from the study as a whole: Clonal diversity was possibly underestimated, and the donors were mostly white British, with more females.

The CDR3 covers 15 residues. V was pared by 5 bases and J by 3 bases, with 16 bases between. Germline CDR1 reads SEHNR; CDR2 reads FQNEAQ (reference sequence). As concerns this clone: Its antigen remains unknown.

Libraries were prepared by immunoSEQ multiplex PCR; TCRdb keeps only in-frame clonotypes and omits some of them. The table includes about 82,000 clones, roughly nine tenths detected once. Sequences were derived from peripheral blood, sampled on day 0 of AZD1222 vaccination. This receptor was taken from an adult in good health. The chain is built from TRBV7-9 and TRBJ1-2; TRBD1 might be the D (5 bases). The CDR3 loop reads CASSPTGTADYGYTF. CDR3 in DNA: TGTGCCAGCAGCCCAACCGGGACGGCTGACTATGGCTACACCTTC.